The 30 T cell receptor beta chains below were found in one sample sequenced in a study of blood T cell repertoires in COVID-19. Profiled with immunoSEQ multiplex PCR; TCRdb holds only in-frame clones, not every one. This repertoire shows around 230,000 clones, 75% to 90% found once; its top ten account for around 6.9%. The sample taken for sequencing was peripheral blood. Receptor source: a man aged 55-75 years who had recovered from COVID-19.

This chain uses TRBV10-3 with TRBJ2-5; 9 bases align to TRBD1. The CDR3 contains 14 residues. Trimming took 5 bases from V and 3 from J; bases not matched to a gene: 4. CDR1 ENHRY and CDR2 SYGVKD come from the germline V gene. The chain's CDR3 is CAISSRTGEETQYF. The CDR3 DNA is TGTGCCATCAGTTCCCGGACAGGGGAAGAGACCCAGTACTTC.

As for this clone: With a much larger clone just one base away, this may be a read error. V gene TRBV5-1 combines with J gene TRBJ1-3; 8 bases align to TRBD1. Germline V gene sequence: CDR1 SGHRS, CDR2 YFSETQ. J lost 0 bases, V lost 3 bases, and 2 bases had no gene match. This CDR3 has 15 residues. The CDR3 DNA reads TGCGCCAGCAGCTCGACAGGGGTCTCTGGAAACACCATATATTTT. This sequence encodes CASSSTGVSGNTIYF.

This clone turned up a few times. The V and J genes are TRBV24-1 and TRBJ2-5, with 8 bases lining up with TRBD2. V lost 4 bases and J lost 5; bases outside the gene matches: 17. This CDR3 spans 18 amino acids. In germline, CDR1 is KGHDR, CDR2 SFDVKD. The chain's CDR3 is CATSDPGGTSGLGETQYF. CDR3 in DNA: TGTGCCACCAGTGACCCGGGCGGGACTAGTGGATTGGGGGAGACCCAGTACTTC.

The V call is TRBV28, the J call TRBJ2-3; 9 nucleotides agree with TRBD1. The CDR3 extends over 14 amino acids. After removal of 5 bases from V and 4 bases from J, the junction contained 4 bases not matched to a gene. CDR1 and CDR2 (germline): MDHEN, SYDVKM. The CDR3 DNA reads as TGTGCCAGCAGTCACAGGGGGCAGTCAGATACGCAGTATTTT. Protein sequence: CASSHRGQSDTQYF.

The chain carries TRBV6-6 and TRBJ1-6; D perhaps matches TRBD1 (6 bases). Germline V gene data show CDR1 as MNHNY and CDR2 as SVGAGI (reference sequence). The CDR3 is made up of 15 amino acids. V was pared by 4 bases and J by 4 bases, with 11 bases between. CDR3 DNA sequence: TGTGCCAGCAGTTCCCGGACAGCTTATAATTCACCCCTCCACTTT. Translating gives CASSSRTAYNSPLHF.

This CDR3 is CASRQDNQPQHF. For the CDR3, the DNA is TGTGCCAGCAGACAGGACAATCAGCCCCAGCATTTT. The J gene is TRBJ1-5, the V gene TRBV6-6, with a weak D call TRBD1 (5 bases). This CDR3 is built from 12 residues. V lost 6 bases, J lost 3 bases, and 6 bases lay in between. Germline-derived CDR1 and CDR2 are MNHNY and SVGAGI (reference sequence).

The chain joins TRBV5-1 to TRBJ1-2; the match to TRBD1 covers 7 bases. Germline V gives CDR1 SGHRS, CDR2 YFSETQ. The CDR3 consists of 15 residues. V shed 4 bases, J shed 2 bases, and the junction held 8 bases outside the gene matches. This CDR3 reads CASSGRQGTNYGYTF. CDR3 nucleotides: TGCGCCAGCAGCGGGAGACAGGGCACAAACTATGGCTACACCTTC.

The rearrangement links TRBV5-1 to TRBJ2-1; 7 bases match TRBD1. V lost 4 bases and J lost 4; bases outside the gene matches: 2. The germline V gene encodes CDR1 SGHRS and CDR2 YFSETQ. This CDR3 is 13 amino acids long. The CDR3 loop reads CASSPTGYNEQFF. The CDR3 DNA reads TGCGCCAGCAGCCCGACAGGGTACAATGAGCAGTTCTTC.

This clone was picked up one time. The chain recombines TRBV5-1 with TRBJ1-1, with TRBD1 as a possible D gene (5 bases). Germline values: CDR1 SGHRS, CDR2 YFSETQ. The length of the CDR3 is 16 residues. V lost 2 bases and J lost 1, with 15 bases in between. CDR3 DNA: TGCGCCAGCAGCTTCGCCCACACCCAGGGGAACACTGAAGCTTTCTTT. This translates into CASSFAHTQGNTEAFF.

V gene TRBV11-3 combines with J gene TRBJ2-5; 7 bases are a match to TRBD1. Germline-derived CDR1 and CDR2 are SGHNT and YENEEA. The CDR3 is 15 residues long. V gave up 1 base and J gave up 4 bases; unmatched junction bases: 6. The CDR3 is CASSLGQGEGETQYF. Here the CDR3 DNA reads TGTGCCAGCAGCTTAGGACAGGGAGAGGGAGAGACCCAGTACTTC.

This rearrangement joins TRBV21-1 to TRBJ1-1; the tabulated D call, TRBD1, remains unverified against the DNA. TRBV21-1 is assigned pseudogene status. The CDR3 covers 14 residues. DNA for the CDR3: TGTGCCAGCACCATCGAGGGGGTACACACTGAAGCTTTCTTT. It specifies CASTIEGVHTEAFF.

This chain connects TRBV10-2 to TRBJ1-6; tentatively, D is TRBD1 (5 bases). CDR1 is WSHSY and CDR2 is SAAADI in the germline V gene. CDR3 length equals 15 residues. V lost 0 bases and J 7 bases, leaving 10 bases between the germline ends. CDR3 bases: TGCGCCAGCAGTGAGTCGGACAAACGGAATTCACCCCTCCACTTT. Protein sequence: CASSESDKRNSPLHF.

The genes are TRBV11-2 and TRBJ2-3, with D maybe TRBD2 (5 bases). CDR3 length equals 16 residues. Germline V gene lookup returns CDR1 SGHAT and CDR2 FQNNGV. Deletions cut 2 bases from V and 2 bases from J, with 14 bases between. CDR3 bases: TGTGCCAGCAGCTTATGGGTAGCGACCAACACAGATACGCAGTATTTT. Residues: CASSLWVATNTDTQYF.

The V and J genes are TRBV10-3 and TRBJ2-5, with 7 bases that match TRBD2. Germline CDR1 reads ENHRY; CDR2 reads SYGVKD. This CDR3 has 13 amino acids. The junction had 2 bases not matched to a gene; V was cut back by 6 bases and J by 1 base. CDR3 loop: CAISPSGQETQYF. The CDR3 DNA sequence: TGTGCCATCAGCCCTAGCGGCCAAGAGACCCAGTACTTC.

The chain employs TRBV5-5 and TRBJ1-6; D remains ambiguous. The CDR3 sequence is 14 residues long. Trimming removed 2 bases at V and 7 bases at J, with 10 bases between. Germline CDR1 reads SGHKS; CDR2 reads YYEKEE (reference sequence). DNA for the CDR3: TGTGCCAGCAGCTTTCCCAACGGGAATTCACCCCTCCACTTT. Protein product: CASSFPNGNSPLHF.

CDR3 coding DNA: TGCGCCAGCAGCCAAGATCGGGCAGGGGGCCGTCCCTACGAGCAGTACTTC. It yields the protein CASSQDRAGGRPYEQYF. The chain has TRBV4-1 and TRBJ2-7; 8 bases map to TRBD1. Trimming cost V 0 bases and J 2 bases; bases outside gene matches: 9. Germline CDR1 and CDR2: MGHRA and YSYEKL. CDR3 length equals 17 residues.

V is TRBV5-8 and J is TRBJ1-5, with no clear D. The CDR3 runs 13 residues. Germline loops: CDR1 SGHTS, CDR2 YDEGEE. The V gene lost 4 bases and the J gene lost 4 bases, with 9 bases spanning the gap. The CDR3 loop is CASSVGRNQPQHF. Here the CDR3 DNA reads TGTGCCAGCAGCGTGGGCAGGAATCAGCCCCAGCATTTT. Using reference TRBV5-8 and TRBJ1-5 for the parts outside the CDR3, the full variable domain is EAGVTQSPTHLIKTRGQQATLRCSPISGHTSVYWYQQALGLGLQFLLWYDEGEERNRGNFPPRFSGRQFPNYSSELNVNALELEDSALYLCASSVGRNQPQHFGDGTRLSIL.

The V gene is TRBV29-1, the J gene TRBJ2-3, with TRBD2 matching 13 bases. J gave up 3 bases and V 1 base, and 4 bases lay outside the gene matches. The CDR3 has 16 amino acids. Germline V gene lookup returns CDR1 SQVTM and CDR2 ANQGSEA. CDR3 coding DNA: TGCAGCGTTGAAGGCACTAGCGGGGGGGCAACAGATACGCAGTATTTT. As protein: CSVEGTSGGATDTQYF.

The chain carries TRBV29-1 and TRBJ2-1; 8 nucleotides align to TRBD2. With 1 base clipped from V and 9 bases from J, the junction kept 11 bases outside the gene matches. Germline values: CDR1 SQVTM, CDR2 ANQGSEA. CDR3 length: 15 residues. CDR3: CSVEGTGTGRVEQFF. Here the CDR3 DNA reads TGCAGCGTTGAAGGAACGGGGACCGGGAGGGTTGAGCAGTTCTTC.

CDR3 in DNA: TGCGCCAGCATGGACACAATATTTGGGGCCAACGTCCTGACTTTC. It specifies CASMDTIFGANVLTF. The chain recombines TRBV5-1 with TRBJ2-6, with D possibly being TRBD1 (5 bases). V dropped 6 bases and J dropped 3 bases, with 13 bases sitting between them. Germline V gene lookup returns CDR1 SGHRS and CDR2 YFSETQ. This CDR3 region has 15 residues.

This chain joins TRBV2 and TRBJ1-3; 10 bases map to TRBD1. V lost 7 bases and J lost 7; bases outside the gene matches: 4. CDR3 length equals 13 residues. Germline V gene sequence: CDR1 SNHLY, CDR2 FYNNEI. CDR3 sequence (DNA): TGTGCCAGCACTCGACAGGGGGCTAACACCATATATTTT. Its translation is CASTRQGANTIYF.

This clone was seen a handful of times. This rearrangement joins TRBV5-1 to TRBJ2-7; the D gene is possibly TRBD1 (6 bases). The CDR3 contains 14 residues. Per the germline V gene, CDR1 is SGHRS and CDR2 is YFSETQ. V lost 2 bases and J 6 bases, leaving 15 bases between the germline ends. CDR3 in amino acids: CASSLEDRSREQYF. CDR3 sequence (DNA): TGCGCCAGCAGCTTAGAAGACAGGTCCCGCGAGCAGTACTTC.

The genes are TRBV3-1 (or the pseudogene TRBV3-2) and TRBJ2-1, with TRBD2 identical over 10 bases. The germline V gene has CDR1 LGHDT and CDR2 YNNKEL (reference sequence). This CDR3 is built from 17 residues. Unmatched junction bases numbered 14, after V lost 5 bases and J lost 7 bases. The CDR3 DNA is TGTGCCAGCAGCATCAGATCCGCACTAGCGGGGAATAATGAGCAGTTCTTC. It codes for CASSIRSALAGNNEQFF.

The gene calls are TRBV6-1 and TRBJ1-2, with 9 positions matching TRBD1. This CDR3 has 16 residues. Looked up from germline, CDR1 is MNHNS and CDR2 is SASEGT. V lost 2 bases and J lost 4; bases outside the gene matches: 8. CDR3: CASSETLQGAGYGYTF. In DNA, the CDR3 is TGTGCCAGCAGTGAAACGTTACAGGGGGCCGGCTATGGCTACACCTTC.

The chain uses TRBV30 and TRBJ1-3, with D possibly being TRBD1 (5 bases). The CDR3 runs 15 residues. V was trimmed by 3 bases and J by 3 bases, leaving 15 bases between them. Germline lookup yields CDR1 GTSNPN and CDR2 SVGIG (reference sequence). CDR3 sequence: CAWRVQGANGNTIYF. CDR3 bases: TGTGCCTGGAGAGTCCAGGGCGCGAATGGAAACACCATATATTTT.

CDR3 protein: CASSQPGYDYGYTF. The CDR3 DNA sequence: TGTGCCAGCAGCCAGCCCGGGTACGACTATGGCTACACCTTC. This chain links TRBV3-1 (or the pseudogene TRBV3-2) with TRBJ1-2; D unresolved. V lost 3 bases, J lost 3 bases, and 11 bases lay in between. From germline, CDR1 is LGHDT and CDR2 YNNKEL (reference sequence). This CDR3 contains 14 residues.

This clone is a singleton in its sample. This chain uses TRBV5-1 with TRBJ1-5; perhaps TRBD1 as D (5 bases). The CDR3 runs to 15 residues. Germline V gives CDR1 SGHRS, CDR2 YFSETQ. The V gene lost 0 bases and the J gene lost 4 bases, with 11 bases spanning the gap. The CDR3 DNA sequence: TGCGCCAGCAGCTTGGCAGGGCTGCTAAATCAGCCCCAGCATTTT. It specifies CASSLAGLLNQPQHF.

This clone is labeled as large. The chain couples TRBV2 to TRBJ1-2, with D perhaps matching TRBD1 (5 bases). V dropped 4 bases and J dropped 4 bases, with 16 bases sitting between them. CDR1 SNHLY and CDR2 FYNNEI come from the germline V gene. There are 15 residues in the CDR3. The CDR3 DNA reads TGTGCCAGCAGTGTCGGGACTAAGATTTTCTATGGCTACACCTTC. Its protein product is CASSVGTKIFYGYTF.

The chain links TRBV2 to TRBJ2-7; D possibly corresponds to TRBD2 (5 bases). Looked up from germline, CDR1 is SNHLY and CDR2 is FYNNEI. CDR3 size: 13 residues. V lost 4 bases and J lost 6, with 13 bases in between. The CDR3 DNA reads as TGTGCCAGCAGTGGGGTCGGGATGGTCGAGCAGTACTTC. This translates into CASSGVGMVEQYF.

A single count supports this clone. The chain couples TRBV19 to TRBJ1-2; 9 bases match TRBD1. The CDR3 runs to 14 residues. The V segment lost 10 bases and the J segment 4 bases; nucleotides outside the gene matches: 10. Per germline, CDR1 LNHDA and CDR2 SQIVND (reference sequence). In nucleotides, the CDR3 is TGTGCCACCGACCCGGGACAGGGAACCTATGGCTACACCTTC. It translates to CATDPGQGTYGYTF.